A selection of T cell receptor beta chains follows, all from one sample in a study of T cell responses to AZD1222 COVID-19 vaccine. This table comes from immunoSEQ multiplex PCR, and its TCRdb copy is limited to in-frame clones, with some not included. The table includes 180,000 or so clones, roughly nine tenths detected once. Sequenced here: peripheral blood, sampled on day 0 of AZD1222 vaccination. The receptors were sampled from an adult in good health. Both conserved end residues are part of each CDR3. D genes are given only for firm matches. Clone size appears in some rows only: once, few, many, or a class for an expanded clone.

size | J | D | V | CDR3 | DNA
few | TRBJ1-2 | - | TRBV6-2/TRBV6-3 | CASSYYVFNYGYTF | TGTGCCAGCAGTTACTATGTCTTTAACTATGGCTACACCTTC
- | TRBJ2-3 | - | TRBV23-1 | CASSQAPGASTDTQYF | TGCGCCAGCAGTCAAGCCCCGGGGGCCAGCACAGATACGCAGTATTTT
- | TRBJ2-7 | - | TRBV4-2 | CASSQEWSYEQYF | TGTGCCAGCAGCCAAGAATGGTCTTACGAGCAGTACTTC
- | TRBJ2-2 | - | TRBV27 | CASSPPWGAAGELFF | TGTGCCAGCAGTCCCCCTTGGGGGGCCGCCGGGGAGCTGTTTTTT
- | TRBJ1-1 | - | TRBV10-3 | CAISEAGRNTEAFF | TGTGCCATCAGTGAGGCGGGGAGGAACACTGAAGCTTTCTTT
- | TRBJ1-1 | - | TRBV3-1/TRBV3-2 | CASSQDKYTEAFF | TGTGCCAGCAGCCAAGACAAGTACACTGAAGCTTTCTTT
- | TRBJ1-2 | - | TRBV7-9 | CASSFAVGNYGYTF | TGTGCCAGCAGCTTCGCAGTAGGGAACTATGGCTACACCTTC
- | TRBJ1-4 | TRBD1 | TRBV5-4 | CASSLAGQGAGGANEKLFF | TGTGCCAGCAGCTTAGCGGGACAGGGGGCCGGAGGGGCTAATGAAAAACTGTTTTTT
- | TRBJ1-4 | - | TRBV9 | CASSVGSNEKLFF | TGTGCCAGCAGTGTCGGAAGTAATGAAAAACTGTTTTTT
once | TRBJ2-7 | - | TRBV30 | CAWSVGLDATYEQYF | TGTGCCTGGAGTGTAGGGCTAGATGCTACCTACGAGCAGTACTTC
- | TRBJ1-2 | - | TRBV6-1 | CASSEGTANYGYTF | TGTGCCAGCAGTGAAGGGACAGCTAACTATGGCTACACCTTC
once | TRBJ1-5 | - | TRBV24-1 | CATSGTANNQPQHF | TGTGCCACCAGTGGGACAGCCAATAATCAGCCCCAGCATTTT
- | TRBJ2-5 | - | TRBV7-8 | CASSLAWGRGLETQYF | TGTGCCAGCAGCTTAGCTTGGGGCCGCGGTTTGGAGACCCAGTACTTC
- | TRBJ1-5 | TRBD1 | TRBV19 | CASSTRGQGGRQPQHF | TGTGCCAGTAGTACCCGAGGACAGGGAGGACGTCAGCCCCAGCATTTT
once | TRBJ1-5 | - | TRBV9 | CASSVGPDTHLNKAQHF | TGTGCCAGCAGCGTAGGTCCGGACACCCACCTGAATAAGGCCCAGCATTTT